A selection of T cell receptor beta chains follows, all from one sample in a study of blood T cell repertoires in COVID-19. Here immunoSEQ multiplex PCR was the method, and the copy in TCRdb shows in-frame clones only, minus some. The top ten clones hold about 2.2% of a sample with 100,000 to 150,000 clones, over 55% of them seen once. The sample taken for sequencing was peripheral blood. These receptors came from a woman in her sixties or seventies with acute or convalescent COVID-19. Each CDR3 is given with its conserved first and last residue. The D gene is left open where the match is weak. The size of a clone is reported for some rows only, either as once, few or many, or as a class for expanded clones.

abundance	len	v_gene	j_gene	d_gene	CDR3nt	CDR3aa
few	15	TRBV7-2	TRBJ2-7	TRBD2	TGTGCCAGCAGCTTAGAGGTAGCGGGGGACTACGAGCAGTACTTC	CASSLEVAGDYEQYF
once	16	TRBV28	TRBJ2-7	TRBD2	TGTGCCAGCAGGACCTGGACTAGCGGACCCACTTACGAGCAGTACTTC	CASRTWTSGPTYEQYF
NA	17	TRBV3-1/TRBV3-2	TRBJ2-7	TRBD1	TGTGCCAGCAGCCATTTAGGACAGGGTATTAGTAGAAACGAGCAGTACTTC	CASSHLGQGISRNEQYF
NA	15	TRBV7-2	TRBJ2-7	TRBD2	TGTGCCAGCAGCTTAGGTCCCAGCGGGAGATACGAGCAGTACTTC	CASSLGPSGRYEQYF
few	15	TRBV10-3	TRBJ2-2	NA	TGTGCCATCAGTCGGACACCTTCGAACACCGGGGAGCTGTTTTTT	CAISRTPSNTGELFF
NA	18	TRBV11-2	TRBJ1-2	NA	TGTGCCAGCAGCTTAACCCGGGACCTTTTACAGGGTGTCTATGGCTACACCTTC	CASSLTRDLLQGVYGYTF
NA	14	TRBV5-1	TRBJ1-6	TRBD1	TGCGCCAGCAGCCCCGGACAGGGGAATTCACCCCTCCACTTT	CASSPGQGNSPLHF
few	14	TRBV19	TRBJ1-1	TRBD1	TGTGCCAGTGGCCGGGACAGGGTGAACACTGAAGCTTTCTTT	CASGRDRVNTEAFF
NA	15	TRBV9	TRBJ2-1	TRBD2	TGTGCCAGCAGCGTACTAGCGGGGGGGCTTATTGAGCAGTTCTTC	CASSVLAGGLIEQFF
NA	13	TRBV2	TRBJ2-7	NA	TGTGCCAGCAGTGACAGGGGCTCCTACGAGCAGTACTTC	CASSDRGSYEQYF
NA	13	TRBV7-3	TRBJ1-3	NA	TGTGCCAGCAGTTACAGGTTGGGAAACACCATATATTTT	CASSYRLGNTIYF
NA	15	TRBV5-6	TRBJ1-5	NA	TGTGCCAGCAGCTTGGCCCAGGTCCCCAATCAGCCCCAGCATTTT	CASSLAQVPNQPQHF
NA	14	TRBV5-1	TRBJ2-1	TRBD2	TGCGCCAGCAGCTTGAGCGGGACCTACAATGAGCAGTTCTTC	CASSLSGTYNEQFF
few	16	TRBV4-1	TRBJ1-5	NA	TGCGCCAGCAGCCAGTCCCGAGAGGGGGGGAATCAGCCCCAGCATTTT	CASSQSREGGNQPQHF
NA	15	TRBV6-5	TRBJ1-1	NA	TGTGCCAGCAGTAAAAGGACAGCTATGAACACTGAAGCTTTCTTT	CASSKRTAMNTEAFF
NA	16	TRBV3-1/TRBV3-2	TRBJ2-5	NA	TGTGCCAGCAGCCAAGAAAAAACGGGGGGCGGGGAGACCCAGTACTTC	CASSQEKTGGGETQYF
NA	13	TRBV29-1	TRBJ1-2	NA	TGCAGCGTTGAAGATCTTCCTAGGTATGGCTACACCTTC	CSVEDLPRYGYTF
NA	14	TRBV19	TRBJ2-7	NA	TGTGCCAGTAGTATTTCTTCGAGCTCCTACGAGCAGTACTTC	CASSISSSSYEQYF
NA	16	TRBV21-1	TRBJ1-1	NA	TGTGCCAGCAGCAAGGCGCGGACAGGGCGGGTTGCTGAAGCTTTCTTT	CASSKARTGRVAEAFF
NA	17	TRBV6-6	TRBJ2-2	TRBD2	TGTGCCAGCAGTCTCCCAAGCGGGGGGGCGAACACCGGGGAGCTGTTTTTT	CASSLPSGGANTGELFF
NA	14	TRBV4-3	TRBJ2-2	NA	TGCGCCAGCAGCCAAGAGGGAGACACCGGGGAGCTGTTTTTT	CASSQEGDTGELFF
NA	17	TRBV27	TRBJ2-7	TRBD2	TGTGCCAGCAGTTCCGCAATCGGACTAGCGGGGGCCTACGAGCAGTACTTC	CASSSAIGLAGAYEQYF